This T cell receptor (beta chain) was observed in a study of cytomegalovirus exposure and HLA in healthy donors. This clone was picked up a small number of times. Germline CDR1 is MNHNY and CDR2 is SVGAGI (reference sequence). The CDR3 length is 14 residues. Trimming shortened V by 6 bases and J by 5 bases, and 16 bases separated the two germline ends. A multiplex PCR was run with 60 Vbeta primers and 13 Jbeta primers. Libraries were prepared by immunoSEQ multiplex PCR; TCRdb keeps only in-frame clonotypes and omits some of them. Altogether 150,000 to 200,000 clones are present, 60% to 80% being singletons, with the ten largest covering 2% to 2.5%.

The TCR was taken from a man aged 60 to 69 in good health and CMV-seronegative. The specimen sequenced was PBMCs. The chain couples TRBV6-6 to TRBJ1-1, with D possibly being TRBD1 (5 bases). The CDR3 region has the DNA TGTGCCAGCAGGAACCAGGGCGTATTTACTGAAGCTTTCTTT. Protein product: CASRNQGVFTEAFF.